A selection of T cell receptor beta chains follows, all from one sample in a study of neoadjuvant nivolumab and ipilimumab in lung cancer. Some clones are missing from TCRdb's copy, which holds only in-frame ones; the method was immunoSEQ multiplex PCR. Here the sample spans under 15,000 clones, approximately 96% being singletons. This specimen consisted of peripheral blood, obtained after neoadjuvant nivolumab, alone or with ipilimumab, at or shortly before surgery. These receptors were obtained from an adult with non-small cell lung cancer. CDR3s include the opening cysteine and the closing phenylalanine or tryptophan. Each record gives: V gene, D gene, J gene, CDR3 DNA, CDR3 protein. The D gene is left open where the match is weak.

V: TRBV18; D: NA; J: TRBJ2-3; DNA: TGTGCCAGCTCACCATCATCCGATACGCAGTATTTT; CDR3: CASSPSSDTQYF
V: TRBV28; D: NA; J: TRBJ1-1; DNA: TGTGCCAGCAGTTTAGTGGGGGACCCTGAAGCTTTCTTT; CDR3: CASSLVGDPEAFF
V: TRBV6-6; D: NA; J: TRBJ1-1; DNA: TGTGCCAGCAGTTACGCAGGGGCCCACACTGAAGCTTTCTTT; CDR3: CASSYAGAHTEAFF
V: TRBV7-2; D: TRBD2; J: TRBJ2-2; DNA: TGTGCCAGCAGCTCGGGACTAGGGGCCGGGGAGCTGTTTTTT; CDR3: CASSSGLGAGELFF
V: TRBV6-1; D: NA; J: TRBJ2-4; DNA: TGTGCCAGCAGTCCCGGAGGGGGTGGCAAAAACATTCAGTACTTC; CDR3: CASSPGGGGKNIQYF
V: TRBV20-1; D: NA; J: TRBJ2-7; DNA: TGCAGTGCTAGAGAGATCTACGAGCAGTACTTC; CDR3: CSAREIYEQYF
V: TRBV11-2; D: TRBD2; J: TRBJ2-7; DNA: TGTGCCAGCAGCCAACTTAAGCGGGAGTCCTACGAGCAGTACTTC; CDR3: CASSQLKRESYEQYF
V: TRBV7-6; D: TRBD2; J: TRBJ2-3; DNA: TGTGCCAGCAGCTTAGCGCTTGTAGCGGGAGTCCCAGATACGCAGTATTTT; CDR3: CASSLALVAGVPDTQYF
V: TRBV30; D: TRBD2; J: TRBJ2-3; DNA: TGTGCCTGGAGTGTCTGGGGGGGTAGCACAGATACGCAGTATTTT; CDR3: CAWSVWGGSTDTQYF
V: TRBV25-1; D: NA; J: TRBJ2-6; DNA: TGTGCCAGCCAAATGCCCGGGTCCGGGGCCAACGTCCTGACTTTC; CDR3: CASQMPGSGANVLTF
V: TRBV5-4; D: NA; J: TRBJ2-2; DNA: TGTGCCAGCAGCTTGGGGTCTAAGCCCGGGGAGCTGTTTTTT; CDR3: CASSLGSKPGELFF
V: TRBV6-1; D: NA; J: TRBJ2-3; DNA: TGTGCCGCAGCAGTATGGAGGGCAGATACGCAGTATTTT; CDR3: CAAAVWRADTQYF
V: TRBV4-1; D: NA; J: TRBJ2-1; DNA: TGCGCCAGCAGCCAAGATTTGGCATATGAGCAGTTCTTC; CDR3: CASSQDLAYEQFF
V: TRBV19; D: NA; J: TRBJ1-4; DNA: TGTGCCAGTAGTATAAGGGTAGGGGACGTTAATGAAAAACTGTTTTTT; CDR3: CASSIRVGDVNEKLFF
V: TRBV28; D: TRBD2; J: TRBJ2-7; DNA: TGTGCCAGCAGTCCCTCCGGGACTAGACATTACGAGCAGTACTTC; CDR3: CASSPSGTRHYEQYF
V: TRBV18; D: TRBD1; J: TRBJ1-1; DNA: TGTGCCAGCTCATGGGGACAGCAGAACACTGAAGCTTTCTTT; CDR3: CASSWGQQNTEAFF
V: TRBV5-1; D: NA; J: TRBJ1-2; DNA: TGCGCCAGCAGACTTTCACAGGGCGGCGTGGGATATGGCTACACCTTC; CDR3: CASRLSQGGVGYGYTF
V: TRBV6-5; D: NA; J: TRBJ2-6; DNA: TGTGCCAGCAGTTACTCGTGGGGGTCCGGGGCCAACGTCCTGACTTTC; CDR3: CASSYSWGSGANVLTF
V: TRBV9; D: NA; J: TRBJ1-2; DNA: TGTGCCAGCAGCGTAGCCAGGGCAGGTGGCTACACCTTC; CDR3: CASSVARAGGYTF
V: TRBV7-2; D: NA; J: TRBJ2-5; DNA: TGTGCCAGCAGCGGTACTCCAGTAGAGACCCAGTACTTC; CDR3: CASSGTPVETQYF
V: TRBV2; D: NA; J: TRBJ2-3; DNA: TGTGCCAGCTTCTTGTCGGGAACTAGCACAGATACGCAGTATTTT; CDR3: CASFLSGTSTDTQYF
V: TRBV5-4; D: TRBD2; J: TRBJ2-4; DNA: TGTGCCAGCAGCTTGGAAGGGACTAGCGGGAGTCACTTC; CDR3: CASSLEGTSGSHF
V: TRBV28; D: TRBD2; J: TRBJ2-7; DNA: TGTGCCAGCAGTGTCAGCCAAGGACTAGCGGGAGGCGAGCAGTACTTC; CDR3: CASSVSQGLAGGEQYF
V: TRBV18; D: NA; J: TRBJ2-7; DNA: TGTGCCAGCTCACCACGAGCCTACGAGCAGTACTTC; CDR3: CASSPRAYEQYF
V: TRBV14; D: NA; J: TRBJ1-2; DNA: TGTGCCAGCAGTTTGTTTGGAGGGACCCCCGGCTACACCTTC; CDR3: CASSLFGGTPGYTF